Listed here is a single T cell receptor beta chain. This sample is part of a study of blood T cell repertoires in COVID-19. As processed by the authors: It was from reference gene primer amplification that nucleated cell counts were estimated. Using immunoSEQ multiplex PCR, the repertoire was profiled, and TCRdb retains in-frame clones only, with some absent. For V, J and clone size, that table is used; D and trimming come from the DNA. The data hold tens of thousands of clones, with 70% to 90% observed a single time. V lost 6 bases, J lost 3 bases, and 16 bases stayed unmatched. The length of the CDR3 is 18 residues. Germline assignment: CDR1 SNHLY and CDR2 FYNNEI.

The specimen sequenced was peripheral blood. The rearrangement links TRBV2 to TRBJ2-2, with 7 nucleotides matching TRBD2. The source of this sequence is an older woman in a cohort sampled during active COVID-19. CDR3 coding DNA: TGTGCCAGCAGAAAAGCGGGCGGGAGTGCGTTGGACACCGGGGAGCTGTTTTTT. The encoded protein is CASRKAGGSALDTGELFF.